This T cell receptor beta chain is drawn from a study of blood T cell repertoires in COVID-19. Clones were sequenced by immunoSEQ multiplex PCR, and TCRdb holds only the in-frame ones, with some missing. In the table there are over 250,000 clones, 85% to 90% of which are singletons. The receptor was isolated from a woman between 45 and 65 years old with COVID-19, enrolled during active disease. Specimen: peripheral blood.

CDR3 protein: CASSQGGQETQYF. As DNA, the CDR3 is TGCGCCAGCAGCCAAGGCGGTCAAGAGACCCAGTACTTC. The rearrangement links TRBV4-1 to TRBJ2-5, with unresolved D. The CDR3 has 13 amino acids. Trimming pared 1 base from V and 2 bases from J, leaving 5 bases between. Germline CDR1 MGHRA, CDR2 YSYEKL.